This TCR beta chain appears in the sequencing data of a study of blood T cell repertoires in COVID-19. The germline CDR1 and CDR2 sequences are MNHEY and SVGAGI. There are 15 residues in the CDR3. Trimming cost V 6 bases and J 4 bases; bases outside gene matches: 6. This clone has a handful of counts. Generated by immunoSEQ multiplex PCR, the TCRdb table keeps only in-frame clones and is missing some. Seen here are tens of thousands of clones, 79% observed once, and the top ten hold roughly 5%. The J gene is TRBJ2-6, the V gene TRBV6-5, with TRBD2 matching over 7 bases. The source material was peripheral blood. The sequence came from a woman older than 75 with active or convalescent COVID-19. The CDR3 coding sequence is TGTGCCAGCAGGGGAGGGAGTTCGGGGGCCAACGTCCTGACTTTC. Translation gives CASRGGSSGANVLTF.